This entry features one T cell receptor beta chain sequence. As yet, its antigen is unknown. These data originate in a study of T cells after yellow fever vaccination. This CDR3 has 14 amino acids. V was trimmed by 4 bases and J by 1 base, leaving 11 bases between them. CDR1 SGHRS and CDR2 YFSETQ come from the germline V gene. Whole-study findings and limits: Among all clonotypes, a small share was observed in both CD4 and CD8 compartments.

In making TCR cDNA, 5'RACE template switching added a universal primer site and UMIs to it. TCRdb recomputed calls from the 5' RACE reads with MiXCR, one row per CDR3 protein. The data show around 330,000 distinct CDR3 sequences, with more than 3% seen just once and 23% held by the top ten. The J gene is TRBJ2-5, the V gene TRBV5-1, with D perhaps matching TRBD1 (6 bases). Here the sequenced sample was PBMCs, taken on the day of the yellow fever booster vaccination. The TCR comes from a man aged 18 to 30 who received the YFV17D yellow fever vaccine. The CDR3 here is CASSRDTTQETQYF. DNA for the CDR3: TGCGCCAGCAGCCGGGACACAACCCAAGAGACCCAGTACTTC.